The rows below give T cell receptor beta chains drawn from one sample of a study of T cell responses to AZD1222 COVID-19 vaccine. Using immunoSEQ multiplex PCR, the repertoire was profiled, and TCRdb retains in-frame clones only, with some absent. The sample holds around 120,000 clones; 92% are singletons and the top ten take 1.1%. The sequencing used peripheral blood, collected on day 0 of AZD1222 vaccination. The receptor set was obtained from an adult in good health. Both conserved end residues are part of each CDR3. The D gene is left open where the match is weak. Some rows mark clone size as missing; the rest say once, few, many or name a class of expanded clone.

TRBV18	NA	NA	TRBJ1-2	CASSPLSFGASRDYGYTF	TGTGCCAGCTCACCACTATCGTTTGGCGCTTCGCGCGACTATGGCTACACCTTC
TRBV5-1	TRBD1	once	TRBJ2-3	CASSLAGTGSTDTQYF	TGCGCCAGCAGCTTGGCTGGGACAGGTAGCACAGATACGCAGTATTTT
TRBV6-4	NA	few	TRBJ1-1	CASRRGPLDTEAFF	TGTGCCAGCAGAAGGGGACCGTTGGACACTGAAGCTTTCTTT
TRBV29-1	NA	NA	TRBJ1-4	CSAQESTNEKLFF	TGCAGCGCCCAGGAATCTACTAATGAAAAACTGTTTTTT
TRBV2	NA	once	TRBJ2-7	CASSEALLGGSAGEQYF	TGTGCCAGCAGTGAAGCGCTTCTCGGCGGATCCGCGGGGGAGCAGTACTTC
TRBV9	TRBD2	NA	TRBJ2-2	CASSVEGLAGGPGELFF	TGTGCCAGCAGCGTAGAAGGGCTAGCGGGAGGCCCCGGGGAGCTGTTTTTT
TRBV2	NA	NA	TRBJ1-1	CASSDSYSSNTEAFF	TGTGCCAGCAGTGATTCGTACAGTTCGAACACTGAAGCTTTCTTT
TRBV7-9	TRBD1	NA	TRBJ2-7	CASSLDPGTGLLEQYF	TGTGCCAGCAGCTTAGATCCGGGGACAGGGTTGCTCGAGCAGTACTTC
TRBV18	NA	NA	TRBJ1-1	CASSPQSTRNTEAFF	TGTGCCAGCTCCCCACAGTCCACCCGGAACACTGAAGCTTTCTTT
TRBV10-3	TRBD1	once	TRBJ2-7	CAIKPGQGDYEQYF	TGTGCCATAAAACCGGGACAGGGTGACTACGAGCAGTACTTC
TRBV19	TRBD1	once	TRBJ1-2	CASSPGQNYGYTF	TGTGCCAGTAGTCCGGGACAGAACTATGGCTACACCTTC
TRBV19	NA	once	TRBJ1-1	CASKIWVRGDTTEAFF	TGTGCCAGTAAAATCTGGGTGCGAGGGGACACTACTGAAGCTTTCTTT
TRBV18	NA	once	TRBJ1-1	CASSPARDTEAFF	TGTGCCAGCTCACCAGCGCGGGACACTGAAGCTTTCTTT
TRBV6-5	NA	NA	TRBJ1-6	CASLERSRPLHF	TGTGCCAGCCTTGAGCGGTCCCGGCCCCTCCACTTT
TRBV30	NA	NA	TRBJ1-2	CAWSPGGNYGYTF	TGTGCCTGGAGTCCCGGGGGGAACTATGGCTACACCTTC
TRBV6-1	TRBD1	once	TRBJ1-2	CASSEAGQKYGYTF	TGTGCCAGCAGTGAAGCGGGACAGAAGTATGGCTACACCTTC
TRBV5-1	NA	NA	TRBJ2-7	CASSPGTQGINEQYF	TGCGCCAGCAGCCCCGGGACACAGGGTATAAACGAGCAGTACTTC
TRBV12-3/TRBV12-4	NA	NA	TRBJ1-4	CASRRGTNEKLFF	TGTGCCAGCAGGCGGGGAACTAATGAAAAACTGTTTTTT
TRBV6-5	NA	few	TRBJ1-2	CASYQTVYGYTF	TGTGCCAGCTACCAGACCGTCTATGGCTACACCTTC
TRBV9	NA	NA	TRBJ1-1	CASSPGGRTEAFF	TGTGCCAGCAGCCCCGGAGGTAGAACTGAAGCTTTCTTT
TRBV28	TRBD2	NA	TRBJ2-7	CASTLGGLAGAYEQYF	TGTGCCAGCACTTTGGGGGGGCTAGCGGGAGCCTACGAGCAGTACTTC
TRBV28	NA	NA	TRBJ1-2	CATTSRVASYGYTF	TGTGCCACCACATCCCGCGTCGCCTCCTATGGCTACACCTTC
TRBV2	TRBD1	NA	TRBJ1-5	CASRAGGPVWPQHF	TGTGCCAGCAGGGCAGGGGGCCCCGTTTGGCCCCAGCATTTT
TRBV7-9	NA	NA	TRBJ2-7	CASSLRRTYEQYF	TGTGCCAGCAGCTTACGACGGACGTACGAGCAGTACTTC
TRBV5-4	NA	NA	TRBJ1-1	CASSLWEATEAFF	TGTGCCAGCAGCTTGTGGGAGGCGACTGAAGCTTTCTTT
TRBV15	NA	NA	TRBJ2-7	CATSRGFVGSPSYEQYF	TGTGCCACCAGCAGAGGGTTTGTGGGGTCGCCCTCCTACGAGCAGTACTTC
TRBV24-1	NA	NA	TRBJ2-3	CATSDLAEGRVTQYF	TGTGCCACCAGTGATTTGGCGGAGGGGAGAGTTACGCAGTATTTT
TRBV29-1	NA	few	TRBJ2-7	CSVEYGSGSSEQYF	TGCAGCGTTGAATATGGATCAGGGTCCAGCGAGCAGTACTTC
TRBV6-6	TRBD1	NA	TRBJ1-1	CASSSRDRALNTEAFF	TGTGCCAGCAGTTCCCGAGACAGGGCTTTGAACACTGAAGCTTTCTTT
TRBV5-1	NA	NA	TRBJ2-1	CASSETIHNEQFF	TGCGCCAGCAGTGAGACGATCCACAATGAGCAGTTCTTC
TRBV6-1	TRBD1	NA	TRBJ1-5	CASSEQGAYQPQHF	TGTGCCAGCAGTGAACAGGGGGCGTATCAGCCCCAGCATTTT
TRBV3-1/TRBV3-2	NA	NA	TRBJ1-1	CASSQRKQGFEAFF	TGTGCCAGCAGCCAAAGAAAACAGGGATTTGAAGCTTTCTTT
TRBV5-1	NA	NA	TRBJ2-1	CASSLVLADNEQFF	TGCGCCAGCAGCTTGGTATTAGCGGACAATGAGCAGTTCTTC
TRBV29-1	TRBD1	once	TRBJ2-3	CSADRGNTDTQYF	TGCAGCGCGGACAGGGGAAACACAGATACGCAGTATTTT
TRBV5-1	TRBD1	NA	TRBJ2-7	CASRSGTGGFEQYF	TGCGCCAGCAGGTCCGGGACAGGGGGCTTCGAGCAGTACTTC
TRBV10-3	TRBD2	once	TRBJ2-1	CAISETQPGLDYNEQFF	TGTGCCATCAGTGAGACACAGCCGGGACTAGACTACAATGAGCAGTTCTTC
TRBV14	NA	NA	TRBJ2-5	CASSQGLATQETQYF	TGTGCCAGCAGCCAAGGTCTAGCGACCCAAGAGACCCAGTACTTC
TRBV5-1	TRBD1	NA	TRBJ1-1	CASSLVNRGDTEAFF	TGCGCCAGCAGCTTGGTAAACAGGGGGGACACTGAAGCTTTCTTT
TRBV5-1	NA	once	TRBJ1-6	CASSLQGANSPLHF	TGCGCCAGCAGCTTGCAAGGTGCAAATTCACCCCTCCACTTT
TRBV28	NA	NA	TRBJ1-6	CASSLSRGSSYNSPLHF	TGTGCCAGCAGTTTAAGTCGAGGGAGCTCCTATAATTCACCCCTCCACTTT
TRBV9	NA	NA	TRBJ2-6	CASSVDRRRGIGANVLTF	TGTGCCAGCAGCGTAGATCGGAGGCGGGGTATAGGGGCCAACGTCCTGACTTTC
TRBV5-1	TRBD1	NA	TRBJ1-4	CASSLGWGTATNEKLFF	TGCGCCAGCAGCTTGGGGTGGGGGACAGCAACTAATGAAAAACTGTTTTTT
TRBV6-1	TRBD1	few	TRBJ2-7	CASSDPGTGFYEQYF	TGTGCCAGCAGTGATCCCGGGACAGGGTTCTACGAGCAGTACTTC
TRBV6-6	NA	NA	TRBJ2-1	CASSQHLGEPSYNEQFF	TGTGCCAGCAGTCAACATTTGGGGGAACCCTCCTACAATGAGCAGTTCTTC
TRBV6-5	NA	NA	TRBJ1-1	CASQTWDTEAFF	TGTGCCAGCCAGACTTGGGACACTGAAGCTTTCTTT
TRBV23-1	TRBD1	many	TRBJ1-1	CASSQSRQGALIKAFF	TGCGCCAGCAGTCAATCCCGTCAGGGGGCCCTGATAAAAGCTTTCTTT
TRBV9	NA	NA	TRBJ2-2	CASSPGEWNTGELFF	TGTGCCAGCAGCCCAGGAGAGTGGAACACCGGGGAGCTGTTTTTT
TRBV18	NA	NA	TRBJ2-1	CASSPSRSYNEQFF	TGTGCCAGCTCACCATCCAGGTCCTACAATGAGCAGTTCTTC
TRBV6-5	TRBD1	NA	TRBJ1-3	CASSSGTVSGNTIYF	TGTGCCAGCAGTTCCGGGACAGTCTCTGGAAACACCATATATTTT
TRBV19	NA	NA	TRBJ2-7	CASSINAIGAYEQYF	TGTGCCAGTAGTATAAATGCGATAGGAGCCTACGAGCAGTACTTC
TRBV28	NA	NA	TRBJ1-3	CASGDRGNTIYF	TGTGCCAGTGGGGACCGTGGAAACACCATATATTTT
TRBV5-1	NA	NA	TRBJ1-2	CASSLGSGMRHGYTF	TGCGCCAGCAGCTTGGGTTCAGGCATGCGACATGGCTACACCTTC
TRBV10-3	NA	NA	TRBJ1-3	CATNSGNTIYF	TGTGCCACCAACTCTGGAAACACCATATATTTT